This T cell receptor beta chain appears in the sequencing data of a study of shared clonotypes between healthy human individuals. V dropped 2 bases and J dropped 8 bases, with 10 bases sitting between them. Germline V gene lookup returns CDR1 MNHNS and CDR2 SASEGT. The CDR3 has 13 amino acids. Here immunoSEQ multiplex PCR was the method, and the copy in TCRdb shows in-frame clones only, minus some. The sample records around 370,000 clones, about 96% being singletons. Sequencing input: memory CD8+ T cells sorted from blood. The subset here: CD45RO+ cells pooled with CCR7-negative TemRA cells. The rearrangement links TRBV6-1 to TRBJ1-5; D is undetermined. This clonotype originated in a man aged 30 to 39 in good health. CDR3 sequence reads: CASSEQRLEPQHF. For the CDR3, the DNA is TGTGCCAGCAGTGAACAGCGGCTTGAGCCCCAGCATTTT.